This TCR beta chain was captured by sequencing in a study of blood T cell repertoires in COVID-19. The wider study: The study drew acute and convalescent COVID-19 samples from the United States, Italy and Spain.

Germline V gene data show CDR1 as SEHNR and CDR2 as FQNEAQ (reference sequence). The CDR3 consists of 14 residues. Deletions cut 1 base from V and 7 bases from J, with 13 bases between. Repertoires were generated with immunoSEQ multiplex PCR, while TCRdb's copy carries only in-frame clones and drops some. Among about 140,000 clones listed, 88% were seen once. This receptor was identified in a human donor with COVID-19, enrolled during active disease. The donor label of this sample is uncertain. Input material: peripheral blood. This rearrangement joins TRBV7-9 to TRBJ1-2; D not certain. The CDR3 here is CASSLGEPLPGYTF. For the CDR3, the DNA is TGTGCCAGCAGCTTAGGGGAGCCACTACCTGGCTACACCTTC.